This T cell receptor (beta chain) was obtained from a study of blood T cell repertoires in COVID-19. Study background: The origin of the acute and convalescent COVID-19 samples was the United States, Italy and Spain. Sources were T cells, B-cell-depleted T cells, or PBMCs; the material itself was cDNA or gDNA.

The CDR3 sequence is 15 residues long. Trimming left V 5 bases short and J 5 bases short, with 19 bases between. The germline gives CDR1 SGHRS, CDR2 YFSETQ. Original analysis: By means of reference gene primer amplification, nucleated cell counts were estimated. Repertoires were generated with immunoSEQ multiplex PCR, while TCRdb's copy carries only in-frame clones and drops some. The D gene and trimming were derived from the DNA, and the V and J assignments and clone size from that table. Among under 300,000 clones, 82% were seen once, and the ten largest hold 4.9%. Sequences were obtained from peripheral blood. The TCR comes from a woman of 80 years or more with active or convalescent COVID-19. The chain employs TRBV5-1 and TRBJ1-1; maybe TRBD1 (6 bases). The CDR3 DNA reads as TGCGCCAGCAGAACAGGGCACGGGGTACAGACTGAAGCTTTCTTT. Residues: CASRTGHGVQTEAFF.